This record looks at one TCR beta chain sequence and its context. The specificity of this receptor is unknown. Base qualities were left out, and no much larger clone turns up one base away. For sequencing of the TCRbeta CDR3 region, genomic DNA was extracted from the sorted cells. The immunoSEQ Assay was used to sequence the TCRbeta CDR3 regions. TCRdb obtained this table from immuneACCESS and retained in-frame rearrangements with V and J assigned. These tables miss some clones; where compared with another copy, unresolved V genes account for less than half of the shortfall, and the remainder is unexplained. Present in this sample are about 22,000 clones, 70% to 90% of which were seen just once. The ten biggest clones cover around 30% of the sample. The data are from a study of OX40 agonist ivuxolimab in advanced cancers. Study-level background: Ivuxolimab, which targeted the costimulatory receptor OX40 (CD134), was an agonistic, fully human IgG2 monoclonal antibody. Intravenous ivuxolimab was administered to patients every 2 weeks at six dose levels: 0.01, 0.1, 0.3, 1.5, 3 and 10 mg/kg. Of the approximately 54 patients in dose escalation, some 20 had hepatocellular carcinoma, about 15 had melanoma, 9 had renal cell carcinoma and 9 had head and neck cancer. The dose-escalation cohort was about 83% male with a mean age of approximately 59 years, ranging from roughly 23 to 85. Prior anti-PD-1, anti-PD-L1 or anti-CTLA-4 therapy was permitted, and checkpoint inhibitors had been received by less than 45% of dose-escalation patients. Three dose-escalation patients achieved partial responses, one with hepatocellular carcinoma and two with cutaneous melanoma. Peripheral TCRbeta sequencing aimed to test whether ivuxolimab altered TCR sequence diversity and caused clonal T-cell expansion. The paper covers the monotherapy dose-escalation part of the phase I ivuxolimab trial, which included N ≈ 50 patients.

General conclusions and limits of the study: After ivuxolimab, expanded clones were on average more numerous among CD8+ T cells than among CD4+ T cells. Antigen specificity was not determined for the clonally expanded peripheral T cells. At doses from 0.1 to 3.0 mg/kg, clonal expansion was seen in both CD4+ and CD8+ blood T cells between baseline and week 6. In partial responders in the 0.1-3.0 mg/kg groups, normalized peripheral clonal expansion was found to be among the lowest, especially among CD8+ T cells. Low levels of normalized T-cell clonal expansion were also seen in some nonresponding patients.

Patients with a history of autoimmune disease or receiving systemic immunosuppression were excluded from the trial. Peripheral blood for TCR sequencing was drawn from every dose cohort at baseline, at cycle 4 day 1 and at cycle 7 day 1. Samples came from an open-label, multicenter, first-in-human phase I dose-escalation trial of ivuxolimab. Adults with locally advanced or metastatic head and neck squamous cell, hepatocellular, melanoma or renal cell carcinoma were enrolled in the trial. Before TCR sequencing, CD4+ and CD8+ T cells were separately sorted from peripheral blood. Specimen: CD4+ or CD8+ T cells sorted from blood, collected in a trial of the OX40 agonist ivuxolimab. This TCR derives from an adult with an advanced solid tumor such as melanoma, head and neck, liver or kidney cancer.

The DNA sequence follows: TGTGCCAGCAGCCCAGCGCCGACATGGACAGATACGCAGTATTTT. This gives the protein CASSPAPTWTDTQYF. The V gene is TRBV7-2 and the J gene is TRBJ2-3, with the D gene uncertain. The CDR3 runs 15 residues from the cysteine to the phenylalanine. The entry retains the CDR3 DNA only, 45 bases that are in frame from base 1. V is clipped by 5 bases and J by 3 bases, and the sequence between their germline boundaries is 15 bases long. CDR1 and CDR2 are read off the germline V gene as SGHTA and FQGNSA.